The table lists the clone carrying this T cell receptor beta chain with a few counts. Its antigen is not identified. The sample originates from a study of human T cells and chemical hapten exposure. The wider study: Scalp application of diphenylcyclopropenone was performed weekly in patients across the entire approximately 25-week study. TCR yields per sample varied, mainly owing to small pooled library volume differences. Broader study findings: Since the donors had alopecia, their immune response may not be the same as that of healthy people.

TCRdb re-called the RACE reads through MiXCR, storing one row per CDR3 protein. The profile shows roughly 380,000 distinct CDR3 sequences, nearly 5% of them singletons. The germline V and J ends were trimmed by 3 bases and 0 bases, with 8 bases remaining between them. The CDR3 is 14 residues long. As for time point: patch test 1, 2 weeks after DPC sensitization. Treatment reported: therapeutic diphenylcyclopropenone sensitization with weekly scalp DPC. V gene TRBV12-3 or TRBV12-4 combines with J gene TRBJ1-1; no clear D gene. Sample: whole blood, taken in connection with sensitization to the hapten diphenylcyclopropenone (DPC). The clonotype comes from a woman aged 45-59 years with alopecia areata. Some clones in this sample may be carry-over from other donors' samples. CDR3 nucleotide sequence: TGTGCCAGCAGTTTGGCCAGAATGAACACTGAAGCTTTCTTT. Translation gives CASSLARMNTEAFF.